A selection of T cell receptor beta chains follows, all from one sample in a study of blood T cell repertoires in COVID-19. Repertoires were generated with immunoSEQ multiplex PCR, while TCRdb's copy carries only in-frame clones and drops some. The sample has fewer than 450,000 clones, under 95% seen once. Sequenced input: peripheral blood. The receptors shown here come from a woman aged 18 to 35 who had recovered from COVID-19. The CDR3 runs from the conserved cysteine through the conserved F or W. The D gene is left open where the match is weak. Clone size, where shown, is once, few, many, or a class for clones that have expanded.

D gene: TRBD1
V gene: TRBV27
J gene: TRBJ1-3
clone size: -
CDR3 DNA: TGTGCCAGCAGTGCCCACAGGGGATTACCCGGAAACACCATATATTTT
CDR3 protein: CASSAHRGLPGNTIYF

D gene: TRBD1
V gene: TRBV3-1/TRBV3-2
J gene: TRBJ1-1
clone size: -
CDR3 DNA: TGTGCCAGCAGCCAGACAGGGGAAAACACTGAAGCTTTCTTT
CDR3 protein: CASSQTGENTEAFF

D gene: -
V gene: TRBV11-2
J gene: TRBJ2-5
clone size: -
CDR3 DNA: TGTGCCAGCAGAGGACTCTACCGAACCCAAGAGACCCAGTACTTC
CDR3 protein: CASRGLYRTQETQYF

D gene: TRBD2
V gene: TRBV9
J gene: TRBJ2-2
clone size: once
CDR3 DNA: TGTGCCAGCAGCCCTATCCTGCTAGCGGGAGTTACCGGGGAGCTGTTTTTT
CDR3 protein: CASSPILLAGVTGELFF

D gene: -
V gene: TRBV11-2
J gene: TRBJ1-1
clone size: -
CDR3 DNA: TGTGCCAGCAGCGACCACAGGGTGAACACTGAAGCTTTCTTT
CDR3 protein: CASSDHRVNTEAFF

D gene: -
V gene: TRBV4-3
J gene: TRBJ1-2
clone size: -
CDR3 DNA: TGCGCCAGCAGCCAAGATTCCCACGGGATCCATGGCTACACCTTC
CDR3 protein: CASSQDSHGIHGYTF

D gene: TRBD1
V gene: TRBV28
J gene: TRBJ2-5
clone size: -
CDR3 DNA: TGTGCCAGCAGTTTCCAAAGACAGGGATCTGAGACCCAGTACTTC
CDR3 protein: CASSFQRQGSETQYF

D gene: -
V gene: TRBV19
J gene: TRBJ2-5
clone size: -
CDR3 DNA: TGTGCCAGTAGTATGAATCTGGGGCAGCAAGAGACCCAGTACTTC
CDR3 protein: CASSMNLGQQETQYF

D gene: TRBD1
V gene: TRBV29-1
J gene: TRBJ2-1
clone size: -
CDR3 DNA: TGCAGCGTTCGACAGGGGTACTCCTACAATGAGCAGTTCTTC
CDR3 protein: CSVRQGYSYNEQFF

D gene: -
V gene: TRBV5-4
J gene: TRBJ2-3
clone size: -
CDR3 DNA: TGTGCCAGCAGCTTGGAGCGGGTCGGGAATACGCAGTATTTT
CDR3 protein: CASSLERVGNTQYF

D gene: TRBD2
V gene: TRBV23-1
J gene: TRBJ2-3
clone size: -
CDR3 DNA: TGCGCCAGCAGTCCCCCCGGGGGACTAGCGGGAGGCCCAGATACGCAGTATTTT
CDR3 protein: CASSPPGGLAGGPDTQYF

D gene: -
V gene: TRBV3-1/TRBV3-2
J gene: TRBJ2-2
clone size: -
CDR3 DNA: TGTGCCAGCAGCCAGAGACACTTGAACACCGGGGAGCTGTTTTTT
CDR3 protein: CASSQRHLNTGELFF

D gene: TRBD1
V gene: TRBV9
J gene: TRBJ2-3
clone size: -
CDR3 DNA: TGTGCCAGCAGCGCCAGGGGGCGTGGCGCAGATACGCAGTATTTT
CDR3 protein: CASSARGRGADTQYF

D gene: -
V gene: TRBV24-1
J gene: TRBJ2-1
clone size: -
CDR3 DNA: TGTGCCACCAGTGATGCTCGAAGACAGGCCAATGAGCAGTTCTTC
CDR3 protein: CATSDARRQANEQFF

D gene: -
V gene: TRBV4-3
J gene: TRBJ2-1
clone size: -
CDR3 DNA: TGCGCCAGCAGCCAGGAGATAGCGAGATTCTCCTACAATGAGCAGTTCTTC
CDR3 protein: CASSQEIARFSYNEQFF

D gene: TRBD1
V gene: TRBV5-1
J gene: TRBJ1-1
clone size: once
CDR3 DNA: TGCGCCAGCAGCTCAGGACAGGGGAACACTGAAGCTTTCTTT
CDR3 protein: CASSSGQGNTEAFF

D gene: -
V gene: TRBV4-3
J gene: TRBJ2-1
clone size: few
CDR3 DNA: TGCGCCAGCAGCCAAGAATCCCGGGATTACAATGAGCAGTTCTTC
CDR3 protein: CASSQESRDYNEQFF

D gene: -
V gene: TRBV5-6
J gene: TRBJ1-1
clone size: -
CDR3 DNA: TGTGCCAGCAGCCGGCCCGACGGCCTCGGGGTTTTAGGCACTGAAGCTTTCTTT
CDR3 protein: CASSRPDGLGVLGTEAFF

D gene: TRBD2
V gene: TRBV7-9
J gene: TRBJ2-1
clone size: few
CDR3 DNA: TGTGCCAGCTCGAGTAGCGGGATCGACAATGAGCAGTTCTTC
CDR3 protein: CASSSSGIDNEQFF

D gene: TRBD2
V gene: TRBV7-2
J gene: TRBJ2-1
clone size: -
CDR3 DNA: TGTGCCAGCAGCTTAGCGGGAGGGTACTACAATGAGCAGTTCTTC
CDR3 protein: CASSLAGGYYNEQFF

D gene: -
V gene: TRBV27
J gene: TRBJ1-6
clone size: -
CDR3 DNA: TGTGCCAGTACGGGGACCTATAATTCACCCCTCCACTTT
CDR3 protein: CASTGTYNSPLHF

D gene: TRBD1
V gene: TRBV15
J gene: TRBJ1-2
clone size: -
CDR3 DNA: TGTGCCACCAGTCAGGGGGTAGGGCTTGCCTATGGCTACACCTTC
CDR3 protein: CATSQGVGLAYGYTF